This TCR beta chain is from a study of cytomegalovirus exposure and HLA in healthy donors. General study findings and limits: Across donors, sequencing depth was assumed by presence/absence analyses to be roughly uniform.

The CDR3 covers 13 residues. Trimming removed 3 bases from V and 0 bases from J, with 3 bases in between. The germline V gene encodes CDR1 LNHDA and CDR2 SQIVND (reference sequence). As to this clone: Its antigen remains unknown.

Donors likely had unrecorded immune exposures despite being nominally healthy when sampled. Amplification used 60 Vbeta primers and 13 Jbeta primers. The repertoire was sequenced with immunoSEQ multiplex PCR; TCRdb's copy has only in-frame clones and lacks some. The table shows about 180,000 clones, with roughly 70% occurring only once. The sample taken for sequencing was PBMCs. The chain combines TRBV19 with TRBJ1-3; D is uncertain. The sequence derives from a male donor in good health and CMV-seronegative. CDR3 coding DNA: TGTGCCAGTAGTATCATCTCTGGAAACACCATATATTTT. As protein: CASSIISGNTIYF.